This TCR beta chain was captured by sequencing in a study of somatic mutations in cytotoxic T cells in rheumatoid arthritis. Study outcomes and limitations: There were about an eighth of the roughly 65 patients in whom the largest CD8+ clone exceeded 20% of CD8+ cells. A slight TRBV07 underrepresentation in rheumatoid arthritis patients was reported without multiple-comparison adjustment.

The trim removed 8 bases at V and 4 bases at J, leaving 1 base unmatched. The CDR3 sequence is 13 residues long. CDR1 is MDHEN and CDR2 is SYDVKM in the germline V gene. Assay used: immunoSEQ multiplex PCR; TCRdb lists only in-frame clones, some missing. The data hold about 3,900 clones, with approximately 93% observed a single time. About this clone: No antigen is known for it.

The gene calls are TRBV28 and TRBJ1-4; TRBD1 matches at 10 bases. This receptor was identified in a woman aged 55 to 70 with rheumatoid arthritis. Sequencing was performed on CD8+ T cells sorted from blood. This CDR3 is CASRDRGNEKLFF. The CDR3 nucleotides read TGTGCCAGCCGGGACAGGGGTAATGAAAAACTGTTTTTT.